This T cell receptor beta chain was obtained from a study of blood T cell repertoires in COVID-19. Germline V gene sequence: CDR1 SGHNT, CDR2 YYREEE (reference sequence). CDR3 length: 16 amino acids. The trim removed 0 bases at V and 5 bases at J, leaving 9 bases unmatched. Libraries were prepared by immunoSEQ multiplex PCR; TCRdb keeps only in-frame clonotypes and omits some of them. The profile covers approximately 260,000 clones, with 87% appearing a single time and around 7.2% taken by the ten largest. The specimen sequenced was peripheral blood. The chain recombines TRBV5-4 with TRBJ1-1, with 8 bases matching TRBD1. The TCR originated in a man aged 55-75 years who had recovered from COVID-19. The CDR3, as DNA: TGTGCCAGCAGCTTGGTTCCCAGGGGGCTTAAAACTGAAGCTTTCTTT. This codes for CASSLVPRGLKTEAFF.